These T cell receptor beta chains were read from a single sample in a study of CD4 T cells in relation to SARS-CoV-2 and coronaviruses. Assay used: immunoSEQ multiplex PCR; TCRdb lists only in-frame clones, some missing. The data hold about 41,000 clones, with approximately 87% observed a single time. The antigens of these receptors remain unknown. The sample taken for sequencing was naive CD4+ T cells from PBMCs, cultured in vitro. The source is an adult with COVID-19. Both conserved end residues are part of each CDR3. The D gene is left open where the match is weak. Expanded clones are given a class, and other clones once, few, many or no size at all.

few	TRBV4-1	TRBD2	15	TRBJ2-1	CASSRLAISYNEQFF	TGCGCCAGCAGCCGACTAGCGATCTCCTACAATGAGCAGTTCTTC
NA	TRBV7-5	NA	14	TRBJ2-3	CVPGAGEGGRVQYF	TGTGTCCCTGGGGCTGGCGAGGGAGGTAGGGTGCAGTATTTT
NA	TRBV12-3/TRBV12-4	NA	11	TRBJ2-2	CASSSPGELFF	TGTGCCAGCAGTTCGCCCGGGGAGCTGTTTTTT
NA	TRBV19	TRBD1	14	TRBJ2-7	CASSTGTGGFEQYF	TGTGCCAGTAGTACGGGGACAGGGGGCTTCGAGCAGTACTTC
few	TRBV5-1	NA	15	TRBJ2-1	CASSYRAGSYNEQFF	TGCGCCAGCAGCTACCGAGCGGGCTCCTACAATGAGCAGTTCTTC
NA	TRBV15	NA	16	TRBJ2-3	CATSRDPTGITDTQYF	TGTGCCACCAGCAGAGATCCGACAGGAATCACAGATACGCAGTATTTT
NA	TRBV28	NA	13	TRBJ1-2	CASSLRQNYGYTF	TGTGCCAGCAGTTTAAGACAGAACTATGGCTACACCTTC
NA	TRBV12-3/TRBV12-4	NA	12	TRBJ2-7	CASSYGVGEQYF	TGTGCCAGCAGCTACGGGGTGGGCGAGCAGTACTTC
NA	TRBV7-2	TRBD2	15	TRBJ2-7	CASSPPGLASYEQYF	TGTGCCAGCAGCCCACCGGGACTAGCTTCCTACGAGCAGTACTTC
NA	TRBV28	TRBD2	18	TRBJ2-1	CASSFFGLAGEWDNEQFF	TGTGCCAGCAGTTTCTTCGGGCTAGCGGGAGAGTGGGACAATGAGCAGTTCTTC
NA	TRBV5-4	TRBD2	15	TRBJ2-1	CASRSGLAETNEQFF	TGTGCCAGCAGATCGGGACTAGCGGAGACCAATGAGCAGTTCTTC
NA	TRBV27	NA	14	TRBJ2-7	CASSFGVPTYEQYF	TGTGCCAGCAGTTTTGGGGTACCCACCTACGAGCAGTACTTC
NA	TRBV2	TRBD2	15	TRBJ2-1	CATRRGEGTYNEQFF	TGTGCCACCCGACGGGGGGAGGGGACCTACAATGAGCAGTTCTTC
NA	TRBV10-2	TRBD2	14	TRBJ2-7	CATRPSGISYEQYF	TGCGCCACAAGACCTAGCGGGATCTCCTACGAGCAGTACTTC
NA	TRBV6-5	NA	14	TRBJ1-1	CASRMMGPNTEAFF	TGTGCCAGCAGGATGATGGGGCCGAACACTGAAGCTTTCTTT
NA	TRBV5-1	NA	17	TRBJ2-3	CASSSGSTSRTGDTQYF	TGCGCCAGCAGCTCCGGGTCCACTTCGCGCACTGGGGATACGCAGTATTTT
few	TRBV27	NA	14	TRBJ1-6	CASRPASRRSPLHF	TGTGCCAGCCGTCCAGCGAGCCGTCGCTCACCCCTCCACTTT
once	TRBV19	TRBD1	16	TRBJ1-1	CASSIRDSGRFTEAFF	TGTGCCAGTAGTATCCGGGACAGCGGCCGGTTCACTGAAGCTTTCTTT
NA	TRBV11-2	NA	15	TRBJ2-7	CASSPAPGPSYEQYF	TGTGCCAGCAGCCCCGCTCCGGGACCTTCTTACGAGCAGTACTTC
NA	TRBV28	NA	15	TRBJ1-4	CASRSGVRWDEKLFF	TGTGCCAGCAGAAGTGGGGTTCGGTGGGATGAAAAACTGTTTTTT
NA	TRBV6-2/TRBV6-3	NA	13	TRBJ2-6	CASSDPGANVLTF	TGTGCCAGCAGTGACCCGGGGGCCAACGTCCTGACTTTC
once	TRBV10-3	NA	14	TRBJ2-3	CATLRTGEHDTQYF	TGTGCCACTTTACGGACGGGGGAGCACGATACGCAGTATTTT
NA	TRBV2	TRBD2	15	TRBJ2-1	CASTILAGSYNEQFF	TGTGCCAGCACTATTCTAGCGGGCTCCTACAATGAGCAGTTCTTC
NA	TRBV28	TRBD2	14	TRBJ2-1	CASSLAGERNEQFF	TGTGCCAGCAGTTTGGCGGGAGAGCGCAATGAGCAGTTCTTC
NA	TRBV5-6	TRBD1	14	TRBJ2-5	CASSLGQGQETQYF	TGTGCCAGCAGCTTAGGACAGGGCCAAGAGACCCAGTACTTC
NA	TRBV18	NA	15	TRBJ1-2	CASSLFAAEYYGYTF	TGTGCCAGCTCACTTTTCGCAGCTGAGTACTATGGCTACACCTTC
NA	TRBV29-1	TRBD1	13	TRBJ2-1	CSAGTGDYNEQFF	TGCAGCGCCGGGACAGGGGACTACAATGAGCAGTTCTTC